This entry lists 6 T cell receptor beta chains sequenced from one sample in a study of blood T cell repertoires in COVID-19. The protocol was immunoSEQ multiplex PCR, while the TCRdb copy is restricted to in-frame clones and leaves out a portion. The sample contains hundreds of thousands of clones, 70% to 90% of which appear only once. Input material: PBMCs or T cells enriched from blood (not recorded which). Receptors were obtained from a woman in her 50s who had recovered from COVID-19.

The chain has TRBV5-5 and TRBJ2-3; 7 bases fit TRBD2. CDR3 length: 14 amino acids. The germline gives CDR1 SGHKS, CDR2 YYEKEE (reference sequence). The ends lost 1 base at V and 4 bases at J; junction bases unmatched: 3. CDR3 amino acids: CASSLFGRSDTQYF. The CDR3 DNA follows: TGTGCCAGCAGCTTGTTCGGGAGGTCAGATACGCAGTATTTT.

The CDR3 DNA reads as TGCGCCAGCAGCCAAGGGCCCTACGAGCAGTACTTC. Its translation: CASSQGPYEQYF. The genes are TRBV4-1 and TRBJ2-7; D call uncertain. Germline CDR1 is MGHRA and CDR2 is YSYEKL. V was shortened by 1 base and J by 2 bases, with 3 bases between the two germline ends. The CDR3 loop spans 12 amino acids.

The chain's CDR3 is CASRSQGANQPQHF. The CDR3 coding sequence is TGTGCCAGCAGATCACAGGGGGCAAATCAGCCCCAGCATTTT. The J gene is TRBJ1-5, the V gene TRBV6-5; 9 bases fit TRBD1. Germline loops: CDR1 MNHEY, CDR2 SVGAGI. The length of the CDR3 is 14 residues. After removal of 6 bases from V and 4 bases from J, the junction contained 4 bases not matched to a gene.

The sample holds one count of this clone. The rearrangement uses TRBV3-1 (or the pseudogene TRBV3-2) and TRBJ2-7, with unresolved D. The CDR3 sequence is 13 residues long. Germline V gives CDR1 LGHDT, CDR2 YNNKEL (reference sequence). The germline V and J ends were trimmed by 0 bases and 8 bases, with 11 bases remaining between them. CDR3 nucleotides: TGTGCCAGCAGCCAAGATACGAGGTCGCAGCAGTACTTC. It specifies CASSQDTRSQQYF.

The chain recombines TRBV27 with TRBJ1-1; maybe TRBD1 (5 bases). Per the germline V gene, CDR1 is MNHEY and CDR2 is SMNVEV (reference sequence). The CDR3 runs to 14 residues. The V and J ends lost 6 bases and 4 bases respectively, with 15 bases between them. The CDR3 DNA sequence: TGTGCCAGCAGGGGGGGAGGTTTTGGCACTGAAGCTTTCTTT. Protein: CASRGGGFGTEAFF.

This clone appeared once. The CDR3 loop reads CASSVEVLEAGGPLYNEQFF. The CDR3 nucleotides are TGTGCCAGCAGCGTAGAGGTACTGGAAGCGGGAGGGCCGTTGTACAATGAGCAGTTCTTC. The V call is TRBV9, the J call TRBJ2-1; the match to TRBD2 covers 10 bases. V lost 0 bases and J lost 4; bases outside the gene matches: 16. This CDR3 comprises 20 residues. Germline CDR1 reads SGDLS; CDR2 reads YYNGEE.